This T cell receptor beta chain was observed in a study of T cells after yellow fever vaccination. Study results and caveats: Most primary-vaccination clones reappeared after the booster (96% CD4, roughly 88% CD8). Overlap between CD4 and CD8 compartments was detected for a small share of clonotypes.

As regards this clonotype: The antigen remains unidentified.

TCRdb itself ran the 5' RACE reads through MiXCR, one entry per CDR3 protein. Here the sample spans 300,000 or so distinct CDR3 sequences, approximately 12% being singletons. CDR1 and CDR2 from the germline V gene are LNHNV and YYDKDF (reference sequence). V shed 1 base and J shed 1 base, with 7 bases lying between them. The CDR3 sequence is 14 residues long. This sequence joins TRBV15 and TRBJ2-5, with a tentative D call TRBD2 (6 bases). The sequences come from CD4+ T cells sorted from PBMCs, collected 45 days after the yellow fever booster vaccination. This receptor was obtained from a man under 40 who received the YFV17D yellow fever vaccine. CDR3 nucleotides: TGTGCCACCAGCAGAGGGGGGGTCCAAGAGACCCAGTACTTC. This translates into CATSRGGVQETQYF.